This T cell receptor beta chain was identified in a study of early T cells in non-severe SARS-CoV-2 infection. Study context: Chains stayed unpaired after sequencing of bulk RNA from unsorted whole blood. The study's findings and limits: In VDJdb matching, anti-spike CD8 responses were favored while private and CD4 specificities went missing.

With respect to this clonotype: Its target is not known.

The CDR3 has 15 residues. Trimming left V 2 bases short and J 0 bases short, with 10 bases between. Germline V gives CDR1 SGHVS, CDR2 FNYEAQ. The TCR library protocol attached unique molecular identifiers to the individual cDNA molecules. TCRdb used MiXCR to reprocess the 5' RACE reads, holding one entry per CDR3 protein. The sample yields roughly 80,000 distinct CDR3 sequences, around 11% seen once. The V call is TRBV7-6, the J call TRBJ2-5; no definite D call. Sequencing used whole blood, obtained at baseline. The origin of this receptor is an adult who was a healthcare worker with PCR-confirmed SARS-CoV-2 infection or an uninfected control (not recorded which). CDR3 sequence reads: CASSLFIGYQETQYF. CDR3 bases: TGTGCCAGCAGCTTATTTATCGGGTACCAAGAGACCCAGTACTTC.